What follows is one T cell receptor (beta chain) and its context. The antigen remains undetermined. Naivety among CD8 cells was defined by CD45RO negativity and positive CCR7 selection, thereby excluding terminally differentiated effector memory CD45RA+ cells. The method was immunoSEQ multiplex PCR; TCRdb's version includes in-frame clones alone and lacks a portion of them. The repertoire holds under 600,000 clones, with more than 95% as singletons. This entry comes from a study of shared clonotypes between healthy human individuals. Whole-study findings and limits: Several donors held about 5% of naive CD4 clonotypes in common.

The sequenced sample was naive CD8+ T cells sorted from blood. This TCR was sampled from a man younger than 45 in good health.

CDR3 coding DNA: TGCGCCAGCAGCCAAGTTCATTCGGACATAGCGGGAGAGGGTGAGCAGTTCTTC. It specifies CASSQVHSDIAGEGEQFF. V usage is TRBV4-1 and J usage is TRBJ2-1; 9 positions agree with TRBD2. Germline V gene lookup returns CDR1 MGHRA and CDR2 YSYEKL. V was clipped by 1 base and J by 9 bases; unmatched bases: 16. This CDR3 comprises 18 residues.